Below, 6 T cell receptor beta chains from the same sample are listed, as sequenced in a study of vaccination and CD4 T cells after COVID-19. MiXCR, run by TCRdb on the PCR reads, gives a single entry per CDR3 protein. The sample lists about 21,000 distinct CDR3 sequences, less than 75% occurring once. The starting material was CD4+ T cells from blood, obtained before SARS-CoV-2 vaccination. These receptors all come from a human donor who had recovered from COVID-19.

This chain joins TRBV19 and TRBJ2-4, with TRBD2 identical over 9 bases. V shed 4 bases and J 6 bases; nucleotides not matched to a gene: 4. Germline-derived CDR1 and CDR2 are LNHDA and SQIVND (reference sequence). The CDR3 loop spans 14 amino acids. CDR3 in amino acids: CASSSGRGGNIQYF. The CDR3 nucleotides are TGTGCCAGTAGTAGCGGGAGGGGAGGAAACATTCAGTACTTC.

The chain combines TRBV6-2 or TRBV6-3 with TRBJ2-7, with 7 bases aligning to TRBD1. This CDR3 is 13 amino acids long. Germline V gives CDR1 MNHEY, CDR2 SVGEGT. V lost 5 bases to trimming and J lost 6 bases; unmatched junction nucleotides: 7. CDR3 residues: CASSRQGLAEQYF. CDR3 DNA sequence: TGTGCCAGCAGTAGACAGGGATTGGCCGAGCAGTACTTC.

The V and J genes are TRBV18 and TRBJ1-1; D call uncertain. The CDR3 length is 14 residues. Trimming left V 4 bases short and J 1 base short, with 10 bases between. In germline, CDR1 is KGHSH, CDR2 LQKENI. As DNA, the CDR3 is TGTGCCAGCTCACGTGCCCAATGGAACACTGAAGCTTTCTTT. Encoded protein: CASSRAQWNTEAFF.

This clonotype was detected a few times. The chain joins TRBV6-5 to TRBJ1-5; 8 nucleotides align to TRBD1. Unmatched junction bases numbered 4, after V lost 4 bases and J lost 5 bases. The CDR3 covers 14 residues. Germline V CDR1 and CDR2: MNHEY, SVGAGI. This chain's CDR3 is CASSSETGDQPQHF. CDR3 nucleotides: TGTGCCAGCAGTTCAGAGACAGGGGATCAGCCCCAGCATTTT.

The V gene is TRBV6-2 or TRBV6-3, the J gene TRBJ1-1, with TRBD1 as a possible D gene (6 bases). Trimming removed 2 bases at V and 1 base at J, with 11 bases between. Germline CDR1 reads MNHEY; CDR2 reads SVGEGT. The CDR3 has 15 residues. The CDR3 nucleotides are TGTGCCAGCAGTTACCCCATACAGGGGAACACTGAAGCTTTCTTT. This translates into CASSYPIQGNTEAFF.

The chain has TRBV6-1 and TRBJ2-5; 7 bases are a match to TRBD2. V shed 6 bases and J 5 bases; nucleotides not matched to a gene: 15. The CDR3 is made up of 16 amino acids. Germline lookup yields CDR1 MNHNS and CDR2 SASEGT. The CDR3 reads CASRPVSGGSGETQYF. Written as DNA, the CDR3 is TGTGCCAGCAGGCCGGTCAGTGGCGGGAGCGGCGAGACCCAGTACTTC.